This is a list of T cell receptor beta chains from one sample in a study of T cell changes during pregnancy in multiple sclerosis. The data were produced by immunoSEQ multiplex PCR, yet TCRdb's version contains in-frame clones alone and is incomplete. This table has about 39,000 clones, around 93% appearing once. Sequenced material: CD8+ T cells from peripheral blood mononuclear cells, taken before pregnancy. These receptor sequences come from a female donor with multiple sclerosis, enrolled in a pregnancy study. Both conserved end residues are part of each CDR3. A D gene is named only where the DNA matches it firmly. Clone size is given for some rows only: seen once, a few or many times, or a class if the clone is expanded.

size,J,D,V,DNA,CDR3
-,TRBJ1-2,-,TRBV6-5,TGTGCCAGCAGTTACGGAGGGAGCGGCTACACCTTC,CASSYGGSGYTF
once,TRBJ2-3,-,TRBV1,TGCCCCTCGGAGGGTAGCGGGGTCACAGATACGCAGTATTTT,CPSEGSGVTDTQYF
-,TRBJ1-2,-,TRBV23-1,TGCGCCAGCAGTCTCCAGAGCGGGCGGGTTAGCTATGGCTACACCTTC,CASSLQSGRVSYGYTF
-,TRBJ1-2,TRBD1,TRBV27,TGTGCCAGCAGCTTGACAGGGGATGGCTACACCTTC,CASSLTGDGYTF
-,TRBJ1-1,-,TRBV2,TGTGCCAGCAGGCCCATCGGGGGGGTTAAGAACACTGAAGCTTTCTTT,CASRPIGGVKNTEAFF
-,TRBJ2-5,TRBD1,TRBV29-1,TGCAGCGCCTCCTTGGACAGGGAGAGGGGAGAGACCCAGTACTTC,CSASLDRERGETQYF
-,TRBJ2-7,-,TRBV5-1,TGCGCCAGCAGCTTGGTGGAGTCCCCGGGTGACGAGCAGTACTTC,CASSLVESPGDEQYF
-,TRBJ1-2,TRBD1,TRBV2,TGTGCCAGCAATGTCGTGGGCAAACAGGGGTACGTCAACTATGGCTACACCTTC,CASNVVGKQGYVNYGYTF
-,TRBJ1-1,-,TRBV4-1,TGCGCCAGCAGCCACCCCCGCTCCCCACAGCTCTTGAACACTGAAGCTTTCTTT,CASSHPRSPQLLNTEAFF
-,TRBJ2-1,TRBD2,TRBV11-2,TGTGCCAGCAGACTACCGGGACTAGCGGAATACAATGAGCAGTTCTTC,CASRLPGLAEYNEQFF
-,TRBJ2-5,-,TRBV12-5,TGTGCTAGTGGTTTGGACACCTTAGAGACCCAGTACTTC,CASGLDTLETQYF
-,TRBJ2-1,TRBD1,TRBV2,TGTGCCAGCAGTGACAGGGGGTTTGACAATGAGCAGTTCTTC,CASSDRGFDNEQFF
-,TRBJ2-7,-,TRBV9,TGTGCCAGCAGCATCCAGGGTTTCGGTGACGAGCAGTACTTC,CASSIQGFGDEQYF
-,TRBJ2-2,TRBD2,TRBV6-1,TGTGCCAGCAGTGAGGGACTAGCGGAGACCGGGGAGCTGTTTTTT,CASSEGLAETGELFF
-,TRBJ2-3,TRBD2,TRBV4-2,TGTGCCAGCAGCCAAGCCGGTGGATTCCGGGGGGCAGATACGCAGTATTTT,CASSQAGGFRGADTQYF
-,TRBJ2-7,-,TRBV7-9,TGTGCCAGCAGCTCGCGATACTACGAGCAGTACTTC,CASSSRYYEQYF
-,TRBJ2-7,TRBD1,TRBV6-1,TGTGCCAGCAGTGTAGCACAGGGGTTCGGGTCCTACGAGCAGTACTTC,CASSVAQGFGSYEQYF
-,TRBJ1-5,TRBD1,TRBV5-5,TGTGCCAGCAGCCCCGGACAGGTTATTAATCAGCCCCAGCATTTT,CASSPGQVINQPQHF
-,TRBJ1-5,-,TRBV2,TGTGCCAGCAACAACCAGGGTGTGGGCAATCAGCCCCAGCATTTT,CASNNQGVGNQPQHF
once,TRBJ1-2,-,TRBV19,TGTGCCGGGCGGGGGAACTATGGCTACACCTTC,CAGRGNYGYTF
-,TRBJ2-1,TRBD2,TRBV9,TGTGCCAGCAGCGATAGCGGGGGGGACAATGAGCAGTTCTTC,CASSDSGGDNEQFF
-,TRBJ2-1,-,TRBV30,TGTGCCTGGACCCTGGGTGAGCGGAGAAACAATGAGCAGTTCTTC,CAWTLGERRNNEQFF
-,TRBJ2-1,TRBD2,TRBV27,TGTGCCAGCAGTCCGAGTTACGGGAGGGCCTGGGAGCAGTTCTTC,CASSPSYGRAWEQFF
-,TRBJ2-7,TRBD2,TRBV9,TGTGCCAGCAGCACGGGGGGGGGTTCCTACGAGCAGTACTTC,CASSTGGGSYEQYF
-,TRBJ1-1,-,TRBV6-5,TGTGCCAGCAGTTACTCGAGGGTCTACACTGAAGCTTTCTTT,CASSYSRVYTEAFF
-,TRBJ2-3,TRBD2,TRBV27,TGTGCCAGCAGTTTCAAGCCGGGACTAGCCGTCACAGATACGCAGTATTTT,CASSFKPGLAVTDTQYF
-,TRBJ2-7,TRBD1,TRBV19,TGTGCCAGTAGTATAGGAGCCTGGGACAGACTATCCTACGAGCAGTACTTC,CASSIGAWDRLSYEQYF
-,TRBJ2-7,-,TRBV7-9,TGTGCCAGCAGCTTAAATCCGACGGAGGACTACGAGCAGTACTTC,CASSLNPTEDYEQYF
-,TRBJ2-7,TRBD2,TRBV27,TGTGCCAGCAGGATAGGACTAGCGAACGCCTACGAGCAGTACTTC,CASRIGLANAYEQYF
-,TRBJ1-5,TRBD1,TRBV27,TGTGCCAGCAGCCAAGGGGGCGCGGTTCAGCCCCAGCATTTT,CASSQGGAVQPQHF
-,TRBJ2-7,-,TRBV20-1,TGCAGTGCTAGACTACCCTACGAGCAGTACTTC,CSARLPYEQYF